One sample yielded the 21 T cell receptor beta chains listed below, sequenced in a study of vaccination effects on CD4 cells after COVID-19. Expansion with viral peptide pools was applied to antigen-specific CD4+ T cells by the ViraFEST assay prior to sequencing. At the end of over 8 days of culture, CD4+ T cells were isolated. Absence of prior SARS-CoV-2 infection characterized the vaccine recipients, who showed negative nucleocapsid antibodies. Their antigens remain unidentified. Sequenced by immunoSEQ multiplex PCR; TCRdb stores in-frame clones only, minus some. The sample shows tens of thousands of clones, roughly 70% of them seen only once. The sequencing used CD4+ T cells from PBMCs cultured with SARS-CoV-2 spike peptides, collected before COVID-19 vaccination. The origin of the receptors is a human donor who received a COVID-19 vaccine.

This clone was counted between two and nine times. This chain connects TRBV28 to TRBJ1-6; TRBD1 might be the D (5 bases). V was cut by 5 bases and J by 7 bases, with 27 bases left in between. This CDR3 has 19 residues. Germline lookup yields CDR1 MDHEN and CDR2 SYDVKM. Here the CDR3 DNA reads TGTGCCAGCAGTCCCTGGAGTCAGGGAGCCCCCGGTGAGAATTCACCCCTCCACTTT. It specifies CASSPWSQGAPGENSPLHF.

This sequence joins TRBV28 and TRBJ2-3; a weak D match, TRBD2 (6 bases). CDR3 length equals 13 residues. V lost 8 bases and J 5 bases, leaving 14 bases between the germline ends. CDR1 is MDHEN, CDR2 SYDVKM, per germline. The CDR3 DNA sequence: TGTGCCAGCCACTTGGTGGGAGGAGATACGCAGTATTTT. It codes for CASHLVGGDTQYF.

The genes are TRBV6-5 and TRBJ2-1; 13 bases agree with TRBD2. Germline V gives CDR1 MNHEY, CDR2 SVGAGI. V lost 2 bases to trimming and J lost 8 bases; unmatched junction nucleotides: 3. CDR3 length equals 15 residues. CDR3 loop: CASSYEGLAGYEQFF. CDR3 bases: TGTGCCAGCAGTTACGAGGGACTAGCGGGATATGAGCAGTTCTTC.

The genes are TRBV12-3 or TRBV12-4 and TRBJ2-7, with D unresolved. This CDR3 has 11 residues. V was shortened by 1 base and J by 7 bases, with 5 bases between the two germline ends. The CDR3 sequence: CASSLVSEQYF. The CDR3 DNA reads TGTGCCAGCAGTTTAGTCAGTGAGCAGTACTTC.

The chain links TRBV11-2 to TRBJ1-2; D call uncertain. The CDR3 consists of 14 residues. With 0 bases removed from V and 0 bases from J, the gap between germline ends came to 5 bases. The germline V gene encodes CDR1 SGHAT and CDR2 FQNNGV. The CDR3 here is CASSLDPANYGYTF. The CDR3 nucleotides are TGTGCCAGCAGCTTAGATCCGGCTAACTATGGCTACACCTTC.

Note on this clone: The junction shows a germline mismatch at one end, possibly a read error. CDR3 bases: TGCAGCGTTGAAGATCGGAACTACGGCTACACCTTC. Encoded protein: CSVEDRNYGYTF. This sequence joins TRBV29-1 and TRBJ1-2, with no clear D. The germline V gene encodes CDR1 SQVTM and CDR2 ANQGSEA. The CDR3 length is 12 residues.

This clone was seen once. The V and J genes are TRBV6-5 and TRBJ1-1; D is perhaps TRBD1 (6 bases). Germline-derived CDR1 and CDR2 are MNHEY and SVGAGI. Deletions cut 4 bases from V and 1 base from J, with 10 bases between. There are 14 residues in the CDR3. CDR3 DNA: TGTGCCAGCAGTTCCAACAGGGAGAACACTGAAGCTTTCTTT. Its translation: CASSSNRENTEAFF.

The V call is TRBV4-1, the J call TRBJ2-1; 9 bases are a match to TRBD1. Trimming removed 2 bases from V and 7 bases from J; junction bases left unmatched: 9. The germline V gene encodes CDR1 MGHRA and CDR2 YSYEKL. The CDR3 length is 16 residues. The CDR3 here is CASSQLGGTGYNEQFF. In nucleotides, the CDR3 is TGCGCCAGCAGCCAATTAGGTGGGACAGGGTATAATGAGCAGTTCTTC.

The chain couples TRBV2 to TRBJ1-5; tentative D call: TRBD1 (6 bases). The CDR3 loop spans 15 amino acids. V dropped 7 bases and J dropped 3 bases, with 16 bases sitting between them. The germline gives CDR1 SNHLY, CDR2 FYNNEI. The CDR3: CASKGGAGANQPQHF. The CDR3 DNA sequence: TGTGCCAGCAAGGGGGGGGCAGGTGCCAATCAGCCCCAGCATTTT.

The sample holds a few counts of this clone. V and J are TRBV4-2 and TRBJ2-1; 7 bases align to TRBD2. Germline CDR1 and CDR2: LGHNA and YNFKEQ. CDR3 size: 16 residues. Losses at the gene ends were 4 bases for V and 4 bases for J; bases not matched to a gene: 10. CDR3 protein: CASSPRSSGAYNEQFF. In DNA, the CDR3 is TGTGCCAGCAGCCCTCGGTCTAGCGGAGCTTACAATGAGCAGTTCTTC.

The chain has TRBV30 and TRBJ2-6; D remains ambiguous. The CDR3 contains 16 residues. Trimming cost V 2 bases and J 4 bases, with 15 bases left between them. Germline V gene data show CDR1 as GTSNPN and CDR2 as SVGIG (reference sequence). As DNA, the CDR3 is TGTGCCTGGAGTCGGGTCGGGCAGCTCGGGGCCAACGTCCTGACTTTC. Protein: CAWSRVGQLGANVLTF.

This chain links TRBV4-3 with TRBJ2-1; D ambiguous. The CDR3 contains 16 residues. Trimming stripped 5 bases from V and 3 bases from J, with 17 bases between. CDR1 and CDR2 (germline): LGHNA, YSLEER. The CDR3 reads CASSSTVAEHYNEQFF. The DNA for the CDR3 is TGCGCCAGCAGCTCAACAGTGGCGGAACACTACAATGAGCAGTTCTTC.

The chain recombines TRBV3-1 (or the pseudogene TRBV3-2) with TRBJ1-2; 10 bases map to TRBD1. Germline V gene lookup returns CDR1 LGHDT and CDR2 YNNKEL (reference sequence). The CDR3 consists of 15 residues. Losses at the gene ends were 1 base for V and 4 bases for J; bases not matched to a gene: 3. This CDR3 reads CASSQVWDRGYGYTF. DNA for the CDR3: TGTGCCAGCAGCCAAGTATGGGACAGGGGCTATGGCTACACCTTC.

The chain joins TRBV3-1 (or the pseudogene TRBV3-2) to TRBJ2-3; 8 bases line up with TRBD2. Per the germline V gene, CDR1 is LGHDT and CDR2 is YNNKEL (reference sequence). The J segment lost 6 bases and the V segment lost 3 bases, leaving 2 bases of the junction unmatched. The CDR3 runs 13 residues. The CDR3 region is CASSQRGADTQYF. The CDR3 DNA is TGTGCCAGCAGCCAGCGGGGGGCGGATACGCAGTATTTT.

This clone was recorded once. This chain joins TRBV5-5 and TRBJ2-5, with 7 bases lining up with TRBD1. The CDR3 contains 14 residues. Germline V gene lookup returns CDR1 SGHKS and CDR2 YYEKEE (reference sequence). The V and J ends lost 4 bases and 4 bases, in that order; junction bases with no gene match: 7. In DNA form, the CDR3 reads TGTGCCAGCAGCCTCCCCCGGGACAGAGAGACCCAGTACTTC. Translating it yields CASSLPRDRETQYF.

This clone has a handful of counts. CDR3: CASSKGSRGGTGELFF. The CDR3 bases are TGTGCCAGCAGCAAAGGAAGCAGGGGAGGCACCGGGGAGCTGTTTTTT. V and J are TRBV21-1 and TRBJ2-2. TRBV21-1 is an annotated pseudogene. The CDR3 has 16 residues.

This clone was found a few times. The rearrangement uses TRBV6-5 and TRBJ1-5; no firm D call. V was clipped by 2 bases and J by 4 bases, with 9 bases between them. The CDR3 has 14 amino acids. CDR1 and CDR2 (germline): MNHEY, SVGAGI. CDR3 sequence reads: CASSYPGGNQPQHF. The CDR3 DNA is TGTGCCAGCAGTTACCCAGGAGGAAATCAGCCCCAGCATTTT.

The chain carries TRBV30 and TRBJ1-6; possible D gene TRBD1, 5 bases. Trimming took 1 base from V and 0 from J, leaving 13 bases between them. Per the germline V gene, CDR1 is GTSNPN and CDR2 is SVGIG (reference sequence). The CDR3 runs to 17 residues. The CDR3 DNA reads as TGTGCCTGGAGTGGTAGATGGGGGGTCTCCTATAATTCACCCCTCCACTTT. Amino acid sequence: CAWSGRWGVSYNSPLHF.

The rearrangement uses TRBV7-2 and TRBJ2-4; a weak D match, TRBD1 (5 bases). V shed 4 bases and J shed 0 bases, with 16 bases lying between them. Germline CDR1 reads SGHTA; CDR2 reads FQGNSA. The CDR3 covers 17 residues. CDR3 region: CASSSGPTVLAKNIQYF. The CDR3 region has the DNA TGTGCCAGCAGCTCAGGGCCGACGGTCCTAGCCAAAAACATTCAGTACTTC.

V usage is TRBV18 and J usage is TRBJ1-2; no clear D gene. The CDR3 extends over 13 amino acids. The germline CDR1 and CDR2 sequences are KGHSH and LQKENI. V lost 2 bases, J lost 8 bases, and 12 bases lay in between. The chain's CDR3 is CASSPSSDRGYTF. The CDR3 bases are TGTGCCAGCTCACCATCGTCCGACCGCGGCTACACCTTC.

This clone was seen more than once but under ten times. This rearrangement joins TRBV30 to TRBJ1-2; D unclear. Germline CDR1 and CDR2: GTSNPN and SVGIG (reference sequence). This CDR3 has 13 residues. V lost 5 bases, J lost 2 bases, and 12 bases lay in between. The CDR3 sequence is CAWARSGNYGYTF. The DNA of the CDR3 is TGTGCCTGGGCCCGCTCGGGGAACTATGGCTACACCTTC.